Listed below are T cell receptor beta chains from one sample, sequenced in a study of breast tumors, draining lymph nodes, adjacent tissues. In TCRdb, the multiplex PCR reads were re-called with MiXCR into one record per CDR3 protein. Of roughly 130,000 distinct CDR3 sequences in the sample, about 33% were seen once. The specimen was axillary lymph node tissue. The receptors originated from a female donor with breast cancer. Some clones in this sample may be carry-over from other donors' samples. CDR3s include the opening cysteine and the closing phenylalanine or tryptophan. Each record gives: D gene, clone size, V gene, J gene, CDR3 DNA, CDR3 protein. A D gene is named only where the DNA matches it firmly. Clone size appears in some rows only: once, few, many, or a class for an expanded clone.

>NA|many|TRBV5-8|TRBJ1-2
TGTGCCAGCAGCTTACGTACAGGGACTAACTATGGCTACACCTTC
CASSLRTGTNYGYTF
>TRBD1|many|TRBV15|TRBJ2-1
TGTGCCACCAGCAGAGAAGGGACAGGGGGAAATGAGCAGTTCTTC
CATSREGTGGNEQFF
>NA|NA|TRBV7-3|TRBJ2-3
TGTGCCAGCAGACCTCCCGAGGGGAGTACGCAGTATTTT
CASRPPEGSTQYF
>TRBD1|many|TRBV7-9|TRBJ2-3
TGTGCCAGCAGCACCCCCAACGTAGCCCAGGGGGCTTATACGCAGTATTTT
CASSTPNVAQGAYTQYF
>NA|many|TRBV7-6|TRBJ2-5
TGTGCCAGCAGCTTCCACCAAGAGACCCAGTACTTC
CASSFHQETQYF
>NA|NA|TRBV7-8|TRBJ2-5
TGTGCCAGCAGCTTAGAGGATTGGGTCGGCGAGACCCAGTACTTC
CASSLEDWVGETQYF
>NA|many|TRBV4-1|TRBJ1-2
TGCGCCAGCAGCCAAGAAACGGTTTATGGCTACACCTTC
CASSQETVYGYTF
>NA|many|TRBV6-6|TRBJ2-5
TGTGCCAGCAGTTACTCGGGACAACAAGAGACCCAGTACTTC
CASSYSGQQETQYF
>NA|NA|TRBV27|TRBJ1-1
TGTGCCAGCAGTCATCCATGGGAGGGGACTGAAGCTTTCTTT
CASSHPWEGTEAFF
>NA|NA|TRBV28|TRBJ1-1
TGTGCCAGCGTATACGTGGGGGCTGCTGAAGCTTTCTTT
CASVYVGAAEAFF
>NA|few|TRBV5-1|TRBJ1-1
TGCGCCAGCAGCTTATCATCGGGACATAACACTGAAGCTTTCTTT
CASSLSSGHNTEAFF
>NA|many|TRBV3-1|TRBJ2-5
TGTGCCAGCAGCCTAAGGCACCAAGAGACCCAGTACTTC
CASSLRHQETQYF
>NA|many|TRBV6-5|TRBJ1-3
TGTGCCAGCAGCTCGAGGTTTAACACCATATATTTT
CASSSRFNTIYF
>NA|many|TRBV7-9|TRBJ1-3
TGTGCCAGCAGCTTAGTATTCGGCCAGGCAGACACCATATATTTT
CASSLVFGQADTIYF
>TRBD1|many|TRBV6-2/TRBV6-3|TRBJ1-2
TGTGCCAGCAGGGACAGGGCGGTTCAGTATGGCTACACCTTC
CASRDRAVQYGYTF
>TRBD2|few|TRBV6-6|TRBJ2-5
TGTGCCAGCAGTCCGACTAGCGGGGGGCAAAAAGAGACCCAGTACTTC
CASSPTSGGQKETQYF
>TRBD2|many|TRBV9|TRBJ2-7
TGTGCCAGCAGCTCCCGGGGGGTTGGCTACGAGCAGTACTTC
CASSSRGVGYEQYF
>NA|many|TRBV3-1|TRBJ2-7
TGTGCCAGCAGCCAAGCAGTGTTTACCTACGAGCAGTACTTC
CASSQAVFTYEQYF
>NA|many|TRBV9|TRBJ1-5
TGTGCCAGCAGCGTGTCCAGGGCGGCCAATCAGCCCCAGCATTTT
CASSVSRAANQPQHF
>TRBD1|many|TRBV7-9|TRBJ1-4
TGTGCCAGCAGCATGGGACAGGGCCCTGATGAAAAACTGTTTTTT
CASSMGQGPDEKLFF
>TRBD2|many|TRBV9|TRBJ2-3
TGTGCCAGCAGCGGACTAGCGGGGTTGGTTTCAGATACGCAGTATTTT
CASSGLAGLVSDTQYF
>TRBD1|NA|TRBV12-3/TRBV12-4|TRBJ1-5
TGTGCCAGCAGTTTAAGTGACAGGGGGCATCAGCCCCAGCATTTT
CASSLSDRGHQPQHF
>TRBD1|many|TRBV6-6|TRBJ1-5
TGTGCCAGCAGTCACTCGAGAGGGGGCAACGGCAATCAGCCCCAGCATTTT
CASSHSRGGNGNQPQHF
>NA|NA|TRBV24-1|TRBJ2-3
TGTGCCACCAGTGCTAGTATGCGGGTCCCAGATACGCAGTATTTT
CATSASMRVPDTQYF
>NA|many|TRBV6-1|TRBJ1-2
TGTGCCAGCAGTGAGGGCCTGACGGGGTACGGCTATGGCTACACCTTC
CASSEGLTGYGYGYTF
>NA|many|TRBV5-6|TRBJ2-7
TGTGCCAGCAGCTTGGAGACGAGAGAGCAGTACTTC
CASSLETREQYF
>TRBD1|many|TRBV6-5|TRBJ2-1
TGTGCCAGCAGTATAACCGGGACAGTCGACTACAATGAGCAGTTCTTC
CASSITGTVDYNEQFF
>TRBD1|NA|TRBV3-1|TRBJ2-5
TGCGCCAGCAGCCAAGGGGAGACAGGGCACGAGACCCAGTACTTC
CASSQGETGHETQYF
>TRBD2|NA|TRBV24-1|TRBJ2-3
TGTGCCACCGGTGGGACTAGCGGGGGGGCCGGAGATACGCAGTATTTT
CATGGTSGGAGDTQYF
>TRBD2|NA|TRBV2|TRBJ2-1
TGTGCCAGCAGTGAATCGGGGACTAGCGGGGGAAAGTTCTTC
CASSESGTSGGKFF
>NA|many|TRBV7-2|TRBJ2-3
TGTGCCAGCAGCCCTGACAGCACAGATACGCAGTATTTT
CASSPDSTDTQYF
>NA|many|TRBV6-5|TRBJ1-2
TGTGCCAGCAGCCGATACGCGGGGCCGGGGAACTATGGCTACACCTTC
CASSRYAGPGNYGYTF